Listed here are 14 T cell receptor beta chains from one sample, sequenced in a study of T cells after yellow fever vaccination. MiXCR, run by TCRdb on the 5' RACE reads, gives a single entry per CDR3 protein. The repertoire holds 50,000 or so distinct CDR3 sequences, with roughly 6.9% as singletons. The specimen comprised CD8+ T cells sorted from PBMCs, sampled on the day of the first yellow fever vaccination. These receptors were collected from a man aged 18 to 30 who received the YFV17D yellow fever vaccine.

This clonotype was counted only a few times. The chain has TRBV27 and TRBJ1-1, with a tentative D call TRBD1 (5 bases). Trimming pared 7 bases from V and 4 bases from J, leaving 16 bases between. From germline, CDR1 is MNHEY and CDR2 SMNVEV (reference sequence). CDR3 length: 14 amino acids. The CDR3 loop reads CASNTVGGTTEAFF. The CDR3 region has the DNA TGTGCCAGCAATACCGTAGGAGGGACCACTGAAGCTTTCTTT.

This clonotype was seen at least ten times. The chain links TRBV5-1 to TRBJ2-1; 7 nucleotides match TRBD1. Unmatched junction bases numbered 8, after V lost 4 bases and J lost 7 bases. The germline CDR1 and CDR2 sequences are SGHRS and YFSETQ. The CDR3 consists of 14 residues. DNA of the CDR3: TGCGCCAGCAGCCCAACAGGGGCGTGGAATGAGCAGTTCTTC. Residues: CASSPTGAWNEQFF. Filled out from reference TRBV5-1 and TRBJ2-1, the complete variable domain reads KAGVTQTPRYLIKTRGQQVTLSCSPISGHRSVSWYQQTPGQGLQFLFEYFSETQRNKGNFPGRFSGRQFSNSRSEMNVSTLELGDSALYLCASSPTGAWNEQFFGPGTRLTVL.

This clonotype was counted between two and nine times. The genes are TRBV29-1 and TRBJ1-2; possible D gene TRBD1, 5 bases. V was trimmed by 6 bases and J by 1 base, leaving 15 bases between them. Germline values: CDR1 SQVTM, CDR2 ANQGSEA. The CDR3 runs to 14 residues. The CDR3 spells CSVIEVGGNYGYTF. The CDR3 nucleotides read TGCAGCGTGATTGAGGTGGGGGGTAACTATGGCTACACCTTC.

This clonotype was counted a few times. The chain joins TRBV4-3 to TRBJ1-4, with 7 positions matching TRBD1. The junction had 11 bases not matched to a gene; V was cut back by 0 bases and J by 7 bases. The CDR3 spans 17 residues. Germline lookup yields CDR1 LGHNA and CDR2 YSLEER. This CDR3 is CASSQDWMTGSGEKLFF. DNA for the CDR3: TGCGCCAGCAGCCAAGATTGGATGACAGGGTCGGGTGAAAAACTGTTTTTT.

The chain links TRBV14 to TRBJ2-1, with TRBD2 matching over 9 bases. The CDR3 has 16 amino acids. V dropped 4 bases and J dropped 4; count of bases not matched to a gene: 8. Per the germline V gene, CDR1 is SGHDN and CDR2 is FVKESK. The CDR3 DNA sequence: TGTGCCAGCAGCCTCTTCAGCGGGGGGCATTACAATGAGCAGTTCTTC. This codes for CASSLFSGGHYNEQFF.

The rearrangement uses TRBV28 and TRBJ2-7, with unresolved D. The CDR3 length is 12 residues. V lost 5 bases, J lost 3 bases, and 8 bases lay in between. Per the germline V gene, CDR1 is MDHEN and CDR2 is SYDVKM. CDR3 residues: CASSSHSYEQYV. The CDR3 nucleotides read TGTGCCAGCAGTAGCCACAGCTACGAGCAGTACGTC.

This clonotype occurred many times. The rearrangement joins TRBV6-6 to TRBJ1-1, with D possibly being TRBD1 (5 bases). Germline loops: CDR1 MNHNY, CDR2 SVGAGI (reference sequence). The CDR3 loop spans 12 amino acids. The V gene lost 0 bases and the J gene lost 6 bases, with 5 bases spanning the gap. The CDR3 spells CASSYSGPEAFF. CDR3 coding DNA: TGTGCCAGCAGTTACTCGGGGCCTGAAGCTTTCTTT.

Only a few counts were recorded for this clonotype. The chain uses TRBV7-2 and TRBJ1-1; 12 bases match TRBD1. Germline CDR1 and CDR2: SGHTA and FQGNSA. The CDR3 runs 17 residues. The J segment lost 5 bases and the V segment lost 1 base, leaving 8 bases of the junction unmatched. CDR3 region: CASSLGDRGQVETEAFF. The CDR3 DNA reads TGTGCCAGCAGCTTAGGGGACAGGGGGCAAGTCGAGACTGAAGCTTTCTTT.

This clonotype showed up many times. The V call is TRBV5-5, the J call TRBJ2-7, with a possible D match to TRBD1 (6 bases). The CDR3 loop spans 12 amino acids. Deletions cut 0 bases from V and 6 bases from J, with 7 bases between. The germline gives CDR1 SGHKS, CDR2 YYEKEE (reference sequence). In DNA, the CDR3 is TGTGCCAGCAGCTTGGGGACAGTCGAGCAGTACGTC. Translating gives CASSLGTVEQYV.

This chain links TRBV9 with TRBJ1-1; 7 nucleotides match TRBD1. Germline assignment: CDR1 SGDLS and CDR2 YYNGEE. The length of the CDR3 is 15 residues. V dropped 4 bases and J dropped 1; count of bases not matched to a gene: 7. The CDR3 is CASSIYRGGNTEAFF. CDR3 DNA: TGTGCCAGCAGCATCTACAGGGGAGGGAACACTGAAGCTTTCTTT. Supplemented by reference TRBV9 and TRBJ1-1, the full variable domain reads DSGVTQTPKHLITATGQRVTLRCSPRSGDLSVYWYQQSLDQGLQFLIQYYNGEERAKGNILERFSAQQFPDLHSELNLSSLELGDSALYFCASSIYRGGNTEAFFGQGTRLTVV.

The gene calls are TRBV12-3 or TRBV12-4 and TRBJ2-1; D possibly corresponds to TRBD2 (5 bases). Trimming removed 7 bases at V and 8 bases at J, with 18 bases between. This CDR3 spans 14 amino acids. The CDR3 DNA reads as TGTGCCAGCACCGACGGACTGAATACGGATGAGCAGTTCTTC. Translation gives CASTDGLNTDEQFF.

This clonotype was picked up a small number of times. V is TRBV7-3 and J is TRBJ2-7; 13 positions match TRBD2. Germline CDR1 reads SGHTA; CDR2 reads FQGTGA. J lost 6 bases, V lost 4 bases, and 15 bases had no gene match. The CDR3 is made up of 18 amino acids. CDR3: CASSSLDPTSGGAPEQYV. The DNA for the CDR3 is TGTGCCAGCAGCTCACTCGATCCTACTAGCGGGGGGGCCCCCGAGCAGTACGTC.

Details on this clonotype: This sequence may be a read error, since a much larger clone differs from it by one base. The chain carries TRBV9 and TRBJ2-5; no firm D call. Germline V gene lookup returns CDR1 SGDLS and CDR2 YYNGEE. CDR3 size: 16 residues. The CDR3 coding sequence is TGTTCCAGCAGCGTAGGTACGCGGATACCTCAAGAGACCCAGTACTTC. Protein: CSSSVGTRIPQETQYF.

This clonotype was seen a few times. The rearrangement links TRBV13 to TRBJ2-3, with 7 bases identical to TRBD2. J lost 6 bases, V lost 5 bases, and 5 bases had no gene match. The CDR3 contains 13 residues. Germline values: CDR1 PRHDT, CDR2 FYEKMQ (reference sequence). CDR3 sequence reads: CASSVDGGDTQYF. CDR3 bases: TGTGCCAGCAGCGTAGACGGGGGGGATACGCAGTATTTT. Filled out from reference TRBV13 and TRBJ2-3, the complete variable domain reads AAGVIQSPRHLIKEKRETATLKCYPIPRHDTVYWYQQGPGQDPQFLISFYEKMQSDKGSIPDRFSAQQFSDYHSELNMSSLELGDSALYFCASSVDGGDTQYFGPGTRLTVL.